A single sample is the source of the 18 T cell receptor beta chains below, sequenced in a study of T cells in Graves' hyperthyroidism and ophthalmopathy. Amplification of TCR beta CDR3 regions was performed using RNA transcripts as template. Researchers ran a first-round RT-PCR on the TCR CDR3 using the HTBI primer set. Each CDR3 protein is one row after TCRdb ran MiXCR on the multiplex PCR reads. The sample gives almost 250,000 distinct CDR3 sequences, approximately 23% of which show up once; around 32% is in the top ten. The source material was blood. The receptors shown here come from a woman between 40 and 55 years old with Graves' ophthalmopathy.

This clonotype has at least ten counts. The chain links TRBV10-3 to TRBJ2-5, with a tentative D call TRBD1 (5 bases). Trimming took 10 bases from V and 3 from J, leaving 15 bases between them. The germline V gene encodes CDR1 ENHRY and CDR2 SYGVKD. The CDR3 covers 13 residues. This chain's CDR3 is CATGGAEKETQYF. CDR3 nucleotide sequence: TGTGCCACCGGTGGGGCCGAGAAAGAGACCCAGTACTTC.

This clonotype was seen a single time. Because the CDR3 is missing its conserved closing phenylalanine or tryptophan, this is likely a read error. V gene TRBV7-3 combines with J gene TRBJ2-6; either TRBD1 or TRBD2 may supply D (5 bases each). There are 17 residues in the CDR3. CDR1 and CDR2 (germline): SGHTA, FQGTGA. The CDR3 DNA follows: TGTGCCAGCAGCTTAGGGGGTCCAAGCTCTGGGGTCAACGTCCTGACTCTC. It translates to CASSLGGPSSGVNVLTL.

This clonotype was seen ten or more times. J is TRBJ2-5 and V is TRBV29-1; D perhaps matches TRBD2 (7 bases). The CDR3 loop spans 15 amino acids. V gave up 4 bases and J gave up 5 bases, with 20 bases separating them. Per the germline V gene, CDR1 is SQVTM and CDR2 is ANQGSEA. The CDR3: CSVVGNRGAGETQYF. The CDR3 DNA is TGCAGCGTTGTTGGCAATCGGGGGGCCGGTGAGACCCAGTACTTC.

Regarding this clonotype: This may be a read error, as it is one base from a much larger clone. The conserved phenylalanine or tryptophan is not found at the CDR3 terminus, so this likely reflects a read error. This chain links TRBV3-1 with TRBJ2-5, with 8 bases that match TRBD2. CDR1 LGHDT and CDR2 YNNKEL come from the germline V gene (reference sequence). The CDR3 is 14 residues long. The V segment lost 2 bases and the J segment 7 bases; nucleotides outside the gene matches: 6. The chain's CDR3 is CASSQKTSAGTQYL. The CDR3 region has the DNA TGTGCCAGCAGCCAAAAGACTAGCGCCGGGACCCAGTACCTC.

At least ten counts were recorded for this clonotype. The chain recombines TRBV15 with TRBJ2-2; D may be TRBD1 or TRBD2 (5 bases each). CDR3 length: 15 amino acids. V gave up 1 base and J gave up 4 bases, with 10 bases separating them. CDR1 is LNHNV, CDR2 YYDKDF, per germline (reference sequence). The CDR3 bases are TGTGCCACCAGCAGAGGTGGGGGTCGCACCGGGGAGCTGTTTTTT. This gives the protein CATSRGGGRTGELFF.

There are a few counts of this clonotype. This sequence joins TRBV19 and TRBJ2-7; D not resolved. V lost 3 bases and J lost 4, with 10 bases in between. Germline CDR1 reads LNHDA; CDR2 reads SQIVND (reference sequence). The length of the CDR3 is 13 residues. CDR3 loop: CASSINWEYEQYF. The DNA of the CDR3 is TGTGCCAGTAGTATTAATTGGGAATACGAGCAGTACTTC.

This sequence joins TRBV12-3 or TRBV12-4 and TRBJ2-5, with unresolved D. CDR3 length equals 16 residues. V was shortened by 1 base and J by 2 bases, with 14 bases between the two germline ends. The CDR3, as DNA: TGTGCCAGCAGTTTAGTGGGCGTAGTCGGGCAAGAGACCCAGTACTTC. Translated: CASSLVGVVGQETQYF.

The chain has TRBV19 and TRBJ2-7; 12 bases line up with TRBD1. V was pared by 7 bases and J by 6 bases, with 16 bases of the junction left unmatched. The CDR3 runs to 17 residues. Per germline, CDR1 LNHDA and CDR2 SQIVND (reference sequence). The CDR3 DNA reads TGTGCCAGTATCCCTACCGCGGGACAGGGGGCAACTGGCGAGCAGTACTTC. This codes for CASIPTAGQGATGEQYF.

This clonotype was counted at least ten times. This chain connects TRBV20-1 to TRBJ1-1; D possibly corresponds to TRBD1 (5 bases). The ends were cut back, 3 bases at V and 2 bases at J, with 16 bases in the middle. This CDR3 spans 15 amino acids. The germline V gene has CDR1 DFQATT and CDR2 SNEGSKA (reference sequence). The CDR3 DNA reads TGCAGTGCTAGGGCAGGCGGGACGGCCAACACTGAAGCTTTCTTT. Translation: CSARAGGTANTEAFF.

This clonotype was seen ten or more times. The chain uses TRBV7-2 and TRBJ2-5; either TRBD1 or TRBD2 may supply D (6 bases each). Trimming took off 2 bases at V and 1 base at J, with 11 bases between the two ends. In germline, CDR1 is SGHTA, CDR2 FQGNSA. The CDR3 totals 15 residues. Here the CDR3 DNA reads TGTGCCAGCAGCTTAAGACAGGAGGGCCAAGAGACCCAGTACTTC. Amino acids: CASSLRQEGQETQYF.

This clonotype was recorded a few times. This chain links TRBV28 with TRBJ2-7; tentative D call: TRBD1 (8 bases). Germline lookup yields CDR1 MDHEN and CDR2 SYDVKM. The CDR3 length is 14 residues. Trimming stripped 5 bases from V and 6 bases from J, with 17 bases between. CDR3 sequence: CASSRTGRASEQYF. The CDR3 DNA follows: TGTGCCAGCAGTCGGACAGGGAGGGCCAGCGAGCAGTACTTC. Variable domain in full (rest from reference TRBV28 and TRBJ2-7): DVKVTQSSRYLVKRTGEKVFLECVQDMDHENMFWYRQDPGLGLRLIYFSYDVKMKEKGDIPEGYSVSREKKERFSLILESASTNQTSMYLCASSRTGRASEQYFGPGTRLTVT.

The chain employs TRBV28 and TRBJ1-1; no clear D. The CDR3 extends over 15 amino acids. The germline gives CDR1 MDHEN, CDR2 SYDVKM. The V end lost 1 base, the J end lost 4 bases, and 13 bases lay between the germline ends. CDR3 loop: CASSLLSRRSTEAFF. The CDR3 DNA reads TGTGCCAGCAGTTTATTGAGCAGGAGGAGCACTGAAGCTTTCTTT.

This clonotype was found many times. The chain uses TRBV18 and TRBJ1-5; 10 nucleotides line up with TRBD1. In germline, CDR1 is KGHSH, CDR2 LQKENI. The CDR3 is made up of 15 amino acids. V shed 4 bases and J 6 bases; nucleotides not matched to a gene: 6. The chain's CDR3 is CASSLGTGDCQPQHF. CDR3 DNA: TGTGCCAGCTCACTCGGGACAGGGGATTGTCAGCCCCAGCATTTT.

The gene calls are TRBV4-1 and TRBJ2-7, with D perhaps TRBD2 (6 bases). Germline V gene data show CDR1 as MGHRA and CDR2 as YSYEKL. V was trimmed by 4 bases and J by 6 bases, leaving 13 bases between them. This CDR3 has 13 amino acids. CDR3 loop: CASSPRLGGEQYF. The CDR3 region has the DNA TGCGCCAGCAGCCCAAGACTCGGGGGCGAGCAGTACTTC.

This clonotype has ten or more counts. The chain is built from TRBV6-1 and TRBJ2-7, with 10 bases matching TRBD2. The CDR3 covers 15 residues. Germline trimming cut 2 bases from V and 4 bases from J; bases unmatched to any gene: 5. Germline CDR1 is MNHNS and CDR2 is SASEGT. The CDR3 region is CASSEFSGRWYEQYF. DNA of the CDR3: TGTGCCAGCAGTGAATTTAGCGGGAGGTGGTACGAGCAGTACTTC.

This clonotype occurred many times. The CDR3 bases are TGTGCCAGCAGCCTTACTAGCGGAACGTACTCGAACACCGGGGAGCTGTTTTTT. Translation: CASSLTSGTYSNTGELFF. This chain uses TRBV7-8 with TRBJ2-2, with 8 bases aligning to TRBD2. CDR1 is SGHVS and CDR2 is FQNEAQ in the germline V gene. Unmatched junction bases numbered 11, after V lost 5 bases and J lost 0 bases. The CDR3 runs to 18 residues. Using reference TRBV7-8 and TRBJ2-2 for the parts outside the CDR3, the full variable domain is GAGVSQSPRYKVAKRGQDVALRCDPISGHVSLFWYQQALGQGPEFLTYFQNEAQLDKSGLPSDRFFAERPEGSVSTLKIQRTQQEDSAVYLCASSLTSGTYSNTGELFFGEGSRLTVL.

This chain joins TRBV20-1 and TRBJ1-1; D unclear. This CDR3 is 10 amino acids long. Germline-derived CDR1 and CDR2 are DFQATT and SNEGSKA (reference sequence). CDR3 in amino acids: CRPAGNEAFF. CDR3 DNA sequence: TGCAGACCGGCGGGAAATGAAGCTTTCTTT.

The chain couples TRBV7-2 to TRBJ1-2; TRBD1 is a possible D gene (5 bases). The CDR3 has 15 residues. Per germline, CDR1 SGHTA and CDR2 FQGNSA. Trimming removed 1 base at V and 3 bases at J, with 12 bases between. In DNA form, the CDR3 reads TGTGCCAGCAGCTTAGGGGGGGGGAACGACTATGGCTACACCTTC. Its protein product is CASSLGGGNDYGYTF.